This TCR beta chain was obtained from a study of T cell repertoires in cytomegalovirus infection. Study-level background: As its CMV epitopes, the study selected recently identified HLA-C-restricted and well-studied HLA-B-restricted targets. From public TCR beta signatures came an indication of both CMV infection and matching HLA type.

Trimming took 4 bases from V and 4 from J, leaving 11 bases between them. This CDR3 region has 13 residues. TCRdb processed the reads anew with MiXCR; each CDR3 protein has one entry. The table has 45,000 to 50,000 distinct CDR3 sequences, around 21% seen once; the top ten hold approximately 53%. Points from the study as a whole: Cumulated frequencies of public TCR beta families served to identify carriers of CMV plus the relevant HLA.

Regarding this clonotype: The antigen remains undetermined.

The rearrangement joins TRBV12-3 or TRBV12-4 to TRBJ2-7; the D is unclear. This sequence originates from a human donor in good health (CMV status not recorded). Some clones in this sample may be carry-over from other donors' samples. The sequences come from CD8+ T cells from cultured PBMCs, collected from culture after CMV antigen stimulation. The CDR3 sequence is CASSYWVGYEQYF. The CDR3 nucleotides are TGTGCCAGCAGTTACTGGGTAGGATACGAGCAGTACTTC.